Following are 15 T cell receptor beta chains from one sample sequenced in a study of CD8 T cells in Susac syndrome. With random hexamers, 0.5 to 1 ug RNA was reverse transcribed. MiXCR, applied by TCRdb to the immunoSEQ multiplex PCR reads, yields one record per CDR3 protein. The table includes more than 110,000 distinct CDR3 sequences, approximately 95% detected once. The sequencing input was CD8+ T cells from PBMCs. The receptors come from a human donor in good health.

The CDR3 DNA reads as TGCAGTGCTAGGGAAGCGGGAGTTTCCAATGAGCAGTTCTTC. Translation gives CSAREAGVSNEQFF. This sequence joins TRBV20-1 and TRBJ2-1; 8 bases line up with TRBD2. The CDR3 sequence is 14 residues long. The ends lost 3 bases at V and 6 bases at J; junction bases unmatched: 7. In germline, CDR1 is DFQATT, CDR2 SNEGSKA (reference sequence).

The chain couples TRBV20-1 to TRBJ1-5; D not resolved. CDR3 size: 13 residues. Germline V lookup: CDR1 DFQATT, CDR2 SNEGSKA (reference sequence). V lost 1 base to trimming and J lost 7 bases, with 11 bases between them. CDR3 sequence: CSARGLREQPQHF. DNA of the CDR3: TGCAGTGCTAGAGGGCTGAGGGAACAGCCCCAGCATTTT.

This chain uses TRBV4-3 with TRBJ2-2; possibly TRBD1 for D (6 bases). Trimming removed 3 bases from V and 7 bases from J, with 12 bases in between. The CDR3 totals 14 residues. Looked up from germline, CDR1 is LGHNA and CDR2 is YSLEER. As DNA, the CDR3 is TGCGCCAGCAGCCACCCAGGGGACGGCGGGGAGCTGTTTTTT. Its translation: CASSHPGDGGELFF.

The rearrangement joins TRBV20-1 to TRBJ2-1; D not certain. Germline loops: CDR1 DFQATT, CDR2 SNEGSKA (reference sequence). With 6 bases removed from V and 5 bases from J, the gap between germline ends came to 23 bases. This CDR3 has 16 residues. The CDR3 coding sequence is TGCAGTGCCCTGCCTCGCGTTGTAGGTCTCGACAATGAGCAGTTCTTC. Protein: CSALPRVVGLDNEQFF.

CDR3 DNA sequence: TGCAGTGCTAGAGGCGGGGAGGGTTACGAGCAGTACTTC. Residues: CSARGGEGYEQYF. V gene TRBV20-1 combines with J gene TRBJ2-7; 7 nucleotides match TRBD2. Germline V gene data show CDR1 as DFQATT and CDR2 as SNEGSKA (reference sequence). V was pared by 1 base and J by 4 bases, with 4 bases of the junction left unmatched. CDR3 length: 13 residues.

The J gene is TRBJ2-7, the V gene TRBV19; D remains unclear. This CDR3 is 13 amino acids long. Germline CDR1 LNHDA, CDR2 SQIVND (reference sequence). V was clipped by 4 bases and J by 2 bases, with 9 bases between them. This chain's CDR3 is CASSNGSPYEQYF. DNA of the CDR3: TGTGCCAGTAGTAATGGCAGCCCCTACGAGCAGTACTTC.

The genes are TRBV15 and TRBJ2-7, with TRBD1 identical over 10 bases. Germline lookup yields CDR1 LNHNV and CDR2 YYDKDF (reference sequence). V lost 8 bases to trimming and J lost 2 bases; unmatched junction nucleotides: 6. The CDR3 sequence is 14 residues long. The CDR3 sequence is CATRIGTGAYEQYF. CDR3 nucleotide sequence: TGTGCCACCCGGATCGGGACAGGGGCCTACGAGCAGTACTTC.

In its sample, this clonotype was seen once. The chain links TRBV27 to TRBJ2-5; D remains unclear. Per germline, CDR1 MNHEY and CDR2 SMNVEV (reference sequence). Trimming took 6 bases from V and 4 from J, leaving 6 bases between them. The CDR3 is 11 amino acids. CDR3 in amino acids: CASRVGETQYF. The CDR3 nucleotides are TGTGCCAGCAGAGTTGGAGAGACCCAGTACTTC.

The CDR3 DNA reads TGTGCCAGCAGCCCGGCGACTAGCGGGAGCACAGATACGCAGTATTTT. It yields the protein CASSPATSGSTDTQYF. The chain employs TRBV7-8 and TRBJ2-3; 10 bases line up with TRBD2. Germline V lookup: CDR1 SGHVS, CDR2 FQNEAQ. Trimming took 5 bases from V and 0 from J; bases not matched to a gene: 5. This CDR3 has 16 amino acids. Supplemented by reference TRBV7-8 and TRBJ2-3, the full variable domain reads GAGVSQSPRYKVAKRGQDVALRCDPISGHVSLFWYQQALGQGPEFLTYFQNEAQLDKSGLPSDRFFAERPEGSVSTLKIQRTQQEDSAVYLCASSPATSGSTDTQYFGPGTRLTVL.

The chain employs TRBV9 and TRBJ2-2; D uncertain. CDR1 is SGDLS and CDR2 is YYNGEE in the germline V gene. The length of the CDR3 is 12 residues. With 4 bases removed from V and 7 bases from J, the gap between germline ends came to 8 bases. In nucleotides, the CDR3 is TGTGCCAGCAGCTATGATGGCGGGGAGCTGTTTTTT. This translates into CASSYDGGELFF.

The gene calls are TRBV20-1 and TRBJ2-1; D unresolved. Trimming pared 0 bases from V and 4 bases from J, leaving 7 bases between. The CDR3 is made up of 13 amino acids. From germline, CDR1 is DFQATT and CDR2 SNEGSKA (reference sequence). CDR3 sequence: CSARDALYNEQFF. The CDR3 DNA follows: TGCAGTGCTAGAGATGCGTTATACAATGAGCAGTTCTTC.

This clonotype was seen a single time. The chain recombines TRBV9 with TRBJ2-1; perhaps TRBD2 as D (6 bases). V lost 3 bases, J lost 7 bases, and 11 bases lay in between. Germline CDR1 is SGDLS and CDR2 is YYNGEE. This CDR3 contains 13 residues. The CDR3, as DNA: TGTGCCAGCAGCGCCTCTAGCGCGAATGAGCAGTTCTTC. Its protein product is CASSASSANEQFF.

The chain links TRBV28 to TRBJ2-3; possibly TRBD1 for D (5 bases). Germline V lookup: CDR1 MDHEN, CDR2 SYDVKM. CDR3 length: 17 residues. V gave up 3 bases and J gave up 2 bases, with 18 bases separating them. The CDR3 protein is CASSFLLRARDTDTQYF. The DNA of the CDR3 is TGTGCCAGCAGTTTCCTCCTACGGGCCAGGGACACAGATACGCAGTATTTT. Drawing the rest from reference TRBV28 and TRBJ2-3, the complete variable domain is DVKVTQSSRYLVKRTGEKVFLECVQDMDHENMFWYRQDPGLGLRLIYFSYDVKMKEKGDIPEGYSVSREKKERFSLILESASTNQTSMYLCASSFLLRARDTDTQYFGPGTRLTVL.

The chain carries TRBV27 and TRBJ1-1; maybe TRBD1 (6 bases). Germline-derived CDR1 and CDR2 are MNHEY and SMNVEV (reference sequence). This CDR3 has 12 amino acids. The V end was cut by 3 bases, the J end by 7 bases, with 9 bases between. CDR3 nucleotide sequence: TGTGCCAGCAGTTTCAGGGGTAGTGAAGCTTTCTTT. Translation gives CASSFRGSEAFF.

V gene TRBV2 combines with J gene TRBJ2-3; D gene uncertain. In germline, CDR1 is SNHLY, CDR2 FYNNEI. The CDR3 extends over 13 amino acids. V dropped 6 bases and J dropped 4 bases, with 11 bases sitting between them. In DNA form, the CDR3 reads TGTGCCAGCAGCCCGGCTCAGGCAGATACGCAGTATTTT. Residues: CASSPAQADTQYF.